The present T cell receptor (beta chain) was sequenced within a study of regulatory T cells in long-lasting Graves disease. General study findings and limits: Patients with persistent disease shared around 2,700 public clonotypes, outpacing the roughly 870 shared by new patients. Persistent Graves' patients showed less TCR diversity than newly diagnosed patients showed. There was favoring of TRBV28, TRBJ1-2 and TRBJ2-5 in persistent disease.

The time point here: newly diagnosed GD, antithyroid drugs for less than 3 months. From RNA extracted from PBMCs, the TCR library was made. This clonotype was seen ten or more times. No antigen is known for it. Construction of TCR beta libraries relied on iRepertoire HTBI primers and on Arm-PCR targeting CDR3 regions. TCRdb redid the calling of the multiplex PCR reads with MiXCR, one entry per CDR3 protein. The sample holds about 620,000 distinct CDR3 sequences, 16% seen once. There are 11 residues in the CDR3. CDR1 is SNHLY, CDR2 FYNNEI, per germline. V lost 10 bases to trimming and J lost 3 bases, with 10 bases between them. These same records also appear under a second study, on T cells in Graves' hyperthyroidism and ophthalmopathy. This second study notes: TCR CDR3 regions were first amplified by RT-PCR with HTBI primers.

The sample was peripheral blood mononuclear cells (PBMCs), taken at new diagnosis, from a patient treated with antithyroid drugs. The TCR sequence derives from a woman aged 25 to 39 with Graves disease. The chain is built from TRBV2 and TRBJ2-7; D is perhaps TRBD1 (6 bases). The CDR3 reads CATGTLYEQYF. DNA of the CDR3: TGTGCCACCGGGACACTCTACGAGCAGTACTTC.